Given below is one T cell receptor beta chain in context. Its antigen is still unknown. The entry originates in a study of T cell responses to AZD1222 COVID-19 vaccine. Here immunoSEQ multiplex PCR was the method, and the copy in TCRdb shows in-frame clones only, minus some. The repertoire holds over 150,000 clones, with 90% as singletons. The V gene's germline CDR1 is KGHDR and CDR2 SFDVKD. The CDR3 runs 15 residues. The V and J ends lost 0 bases and 3 bases respectively, with 9 bases between them. The study's findings and limits: The donor cohort was predominantly white British with a female majority, and clonal diversity may have been underestimated. Recipients of two AZD1222 doses showed rising Spike-specific TCR breadth and depth. The peak T cell response came first, and repertoires were sampled only after it.

The chain uses TRBV24-1 and TRBJ2-3; tentatively, D is TRBD1 (6 bases). This specimen consisted of peripheral blood, obtained on day 0 of AZD1222 vaccination. The receptor's source is an adult in good health. The CDR3 loop is CATSDLLDRTDTQYF. The CDR3 DNA follows: TGTGCCACCAGTGATTTGCTGGACAGAACAGATACGCAGTATTTT.